This TCR beta chain was identified during a study of graft-versus-host responses after intestinal transplantation. Looking at the study overall: Every recipient had anti-thymocyte globulin induction and three to four years of tacrolimus plus steroids. Regarding the study as a whole: Early after transplant, HvG declines were associated with peak levels of circulating GvH clones. Allografts of one patient group, those with graft-donor T cell macrochimerism, had high graft-versus-host to host-versus-graft clonal ratios. GvH clones were identified in recipient marrow, with some first appearing in ileum or blood.

Assay used: immunoSEQ multiplex PCR; TCRdb lists only in-frame clones, some missing. The table records about 97,000 clones, 91% of them present only once. V was trimmed by 6 bases and J by 4 bases, leaving 16 bases between them. The CDR3 runs to 15 residues. CDR1 and CDR2 from the germline V gene are MNHEY and SVGAGI. Concerning this clone itself: Antigen specificity is unknown.

The origin of this receptor is a human donor who was the organ donor for an intestinal transplant. Sequenced material: unstimulated CD4+ T cells sorted from spleen or lymph node cells, taken before transplant. The V call is TRBV6-5, the J call TRBJ1-3, with D hard to call. The CDR3 nucleotides are TGTGCCAGCAGCCCCCTACTATGGCCAGGAAACACCATATATTTT. Amino acids: CASSPLLWPGNTIYF.